This is a list of T cell receptor beta chains from one sample in a study of cytomegalovirus exposure and HLA in healthy donors. Profiling relied on immunoSEQ multiplex PCR, and the TCRdb table lists in-frame clones only, not all of them. The sample consists of tens of thousands of clones, about 80% of them appearing once. The sample consisted of PBMCs. The receptors here all came from a female donor in good health and CMV-seronegative. CDR3s leave out the opening cysteine and the closing phenylalanine or tryptophan. The order of the fields is J gene, V gene, CDR3 protein.

>TRBJ1-3|TRBV13
ASSLSTGDGTIY
>.|TRBV4-1
ASSQTSVHEQY
>TRBJ1-2|TRBV6-4
ASSAGFNYGYT
>TRBJ2-7|TRBV5-1
ASTPSTGGAFYEQY
>.|TRBV19
ASSIGRGYEQY
>TRBJ1-1|TRBV2
ASSDRQLNTEAF
>TRBJ2-3|TRBV7-9
ASSLELLLRASADTQY
>TRBJ1-5|TRBV11-2
ASSLDRTQPQH
>TRBJ2-3|TRBV4-3
ASSQAASGGADTQY
>TRBJ1-2|TRBV9
ASSLELTQEYGYT
>TRBJ1-4|TRBV23-1
ASSQVRDTYPPATNEKLF
>TRBJ1-5|TRBV6-6
ASRRDKGGMPQH
>TRBJ1-1|TRBV27
ASSPLGRAGRCEAF
>TRBJ2-2|TRBV27
ASSLALAANTGELF
>TRBJ2-5|TRBV4-3
ASSQTVTGGSETQY
>TRBJ2-3|TRBV4-1
ASSLGGAGTDSTDTQY
>TRBJ1-1|TRBV19
ASSIGDRAAEAF
>TRBJ1-3|TRBV19
ASTPWLAEGNTIY
>TRBJ2-7|TRBV29-1
SVEDRASYEQY
>TRBJ1-2|TRBV5-3
ARTAWVGQVPPYGYT
>TRBJ1-1|TRBV6-4
ASSDSPETEAF
>TRBJ1-4|TRBV6-1
ASSETASSEKLF
>TRBJ2-3|TRBV6-4
ASSPGVAGGSDTQY
>TRBJ2-3|TRBV5-6
ASSLRRVRGADTQY
>TRBJ1-1|TRBV10-1
ASSRDRNTEAF
>TRBJ2-7|TRBV7-6
ASSPGLDYEQY
>.|TRBV7-2
ASSLRQGGSYEQY
>TRBJ1-3|TRBV30
AWSPGGVRNTIY
>TRBJ1-2|TRBV6-1
ASSETGTGGYT
>TRBJ2-2|TRBV7-3
ASSLFRNTGELF
>TRBJ1-2|TRBV7-9
ASSAGYYGYT
>TRBJ1-1|TRBV14
ASSQEYSNTEAF
>TRBJ2-5|TRBV27
ASSLDGGGRGETQY